This T cell receptor (beta chain) is from a study of blood T cell repertoires in COVID-19. The overall study: The origin of the acute and convalescent COVID-19 samples was the United States, Italy and Spain.

As processed by the authors: Nucleated cell counts were estimated from reference gene primer amplification. Sequenced by immunoSEQ multiplex PCR; TCRdb stores in-frame clones only, minus some. V, J and clone size are those of that table, while D and trimming were read from the DNA. Of around 140,000 clones in the sample, around 81% were seen once. V gave up 8 bases and J gave up 4 bases, with 14 bases separating them. CDR3 size: 14 residues. Germline-derived CDR1 and CDR2 are SNHLY and FYNNEI. The sample taken for sequencing was peripheral blood. The chain links TRBV2 to TRBJ2-2; D remains ambiguous. The source of this sequence is a human donor in a cohort sampled during active COVID-19. CDR3 sequence: CASVSGRSTGELFF. The CDR3 DNA follows: TGTGCCAGCGTAAGTGGGCGTAGCACCGGGGAGCTGTTTTTT.